The source of this TCR beta chain is a study of shared clonotypes between healthy human individuals. Study as a whole: The cohort had two women and a few men, ages 18 to 49. Study-level points and caveats: Across a handful of donors, naive CD4 shared roughly 5%, naive CD8 around 4%, memory CD4 2.3%, memory CD8 about 0.4%.

V lost 4 bases and J 0 bases, leaving 7 bases between the germline ends. CDR3 length: 14 residues. Germline CDR1 MGHRA, CDR2 YSYEKL. Profiled with immunoSEQ multiplex PCR; TCRdb holds only in-frame clones, not every one. The repertoire includes 1.5 million to 2.5 million clones, about 94% of them detected once, and less than 1.5% sits in the top ten. CD45RO-negative, CCR7-positively selected cells formed the naive CD8 fraction, excluding terminally differentiated effector memory CD45RA+ cells. Donors had no recently reported acute infections or vaccinations and were HIV-negative. Only Caucasian adults living in Nashville, Tennessee served as donors. The table lists this clone with a count of one. Its cognate antigen is unknown. The identical CDR3 is also encoded by other nucleotide sequences in the sample.

V usage is TRBV4-1 and J usage is TRBJ2-1; D unclear. This TCR came from a man aged 18 to 30 in good health. Source material: naive CD8+ T cells sorted from blood. CDR3 in DNA: TGCGCCAGCAGCCCCGCGAGCTCCTACAATGAGCAGTTCTTC. This sequence encodes CASSPASSYNEQFF.